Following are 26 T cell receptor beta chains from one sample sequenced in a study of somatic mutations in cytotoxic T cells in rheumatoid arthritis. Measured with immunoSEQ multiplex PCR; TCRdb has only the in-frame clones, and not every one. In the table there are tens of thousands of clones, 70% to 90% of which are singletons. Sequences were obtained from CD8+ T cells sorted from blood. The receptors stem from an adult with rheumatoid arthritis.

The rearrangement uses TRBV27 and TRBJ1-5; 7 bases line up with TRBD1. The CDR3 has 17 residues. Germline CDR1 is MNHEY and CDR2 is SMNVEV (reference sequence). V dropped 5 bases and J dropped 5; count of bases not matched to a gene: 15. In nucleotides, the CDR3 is TGTGCCAGCAGTGGCGGACAGGAGGATTCGGTTTATCAGCCCCAGCATTTT. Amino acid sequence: CASSGGQEDSVYQPQHF.

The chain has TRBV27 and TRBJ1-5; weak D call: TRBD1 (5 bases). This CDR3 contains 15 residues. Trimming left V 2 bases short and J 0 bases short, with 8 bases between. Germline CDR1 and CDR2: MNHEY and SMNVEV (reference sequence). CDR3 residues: CASSLRGGSNQPQHF. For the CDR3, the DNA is TGTGCCAGCAGTTTAAGGGGAGGTAGCAATCAGCCCCAGCATTTT.

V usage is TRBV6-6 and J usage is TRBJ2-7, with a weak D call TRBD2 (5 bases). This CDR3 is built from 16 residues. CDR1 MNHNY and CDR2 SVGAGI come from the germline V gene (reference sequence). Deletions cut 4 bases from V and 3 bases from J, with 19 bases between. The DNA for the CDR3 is TGTGCCAGCAGTTCTATACCGGGAATTCAAAACTACGAGCAGTACTTC. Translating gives CASSSIPGIQNYEQYF.

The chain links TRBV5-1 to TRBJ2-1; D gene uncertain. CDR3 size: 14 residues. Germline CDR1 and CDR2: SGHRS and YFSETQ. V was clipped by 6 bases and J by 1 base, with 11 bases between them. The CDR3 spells CASMDHLSYNEQFF. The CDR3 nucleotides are TGCGCCAGCATGGACCACCTATCCTACAATGAGCAGTTCTTC.

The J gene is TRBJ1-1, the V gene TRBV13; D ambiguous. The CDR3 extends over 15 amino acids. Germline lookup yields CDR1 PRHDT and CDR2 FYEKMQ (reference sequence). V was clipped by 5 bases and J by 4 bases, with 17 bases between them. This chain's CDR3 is CASSADVAKGTEAFF. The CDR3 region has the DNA TGTGCCAGCAGCGCCGATGTTGCGAAGGGCACTGAAGCTTTCTTT.

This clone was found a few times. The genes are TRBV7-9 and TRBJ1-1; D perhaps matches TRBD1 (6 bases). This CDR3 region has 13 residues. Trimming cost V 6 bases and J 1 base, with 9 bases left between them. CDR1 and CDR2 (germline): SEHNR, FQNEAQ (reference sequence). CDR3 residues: CASRRQENTEAFF. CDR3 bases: TGTGCCAGCAGGCGACAGGAGAACACTGAAGCTTTCTTT. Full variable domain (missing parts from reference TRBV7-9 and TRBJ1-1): DTGVSQNPRHKITKRGQNVTFRCDPISEHNRLYWYRQTLGQGPEFLTYFQNEAQLEKSRLLSDRFSAERPKGSFSTLEIQRTEQGDSAMYLCASRRQENTEAFFGQGTRLTVV.

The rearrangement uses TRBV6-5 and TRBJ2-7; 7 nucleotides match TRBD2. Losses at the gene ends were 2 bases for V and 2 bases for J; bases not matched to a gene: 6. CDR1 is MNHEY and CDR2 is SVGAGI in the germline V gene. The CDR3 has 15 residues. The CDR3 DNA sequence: TGTGCCAGCAGTTACGGAGCGGGGTTGACCTACGAGCAGTACTTC. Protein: CASSYGAGLTYEQYF.

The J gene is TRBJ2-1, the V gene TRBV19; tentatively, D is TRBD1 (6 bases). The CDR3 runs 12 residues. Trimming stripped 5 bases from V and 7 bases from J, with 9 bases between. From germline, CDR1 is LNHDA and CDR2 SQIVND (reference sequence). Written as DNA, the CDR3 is TGTGCCAGTAGTCCACAGGGTAATGAGCAGTTCTTC. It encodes CASSPQGNEQFF.

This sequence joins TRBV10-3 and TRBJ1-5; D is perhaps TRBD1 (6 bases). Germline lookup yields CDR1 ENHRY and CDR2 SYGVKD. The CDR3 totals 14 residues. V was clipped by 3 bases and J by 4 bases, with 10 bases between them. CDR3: CAISDGQGNQPQHF. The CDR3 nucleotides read TGTGCCATCAGTGATGGGCAGGGGAATCAGCCCCAGCATTTT.

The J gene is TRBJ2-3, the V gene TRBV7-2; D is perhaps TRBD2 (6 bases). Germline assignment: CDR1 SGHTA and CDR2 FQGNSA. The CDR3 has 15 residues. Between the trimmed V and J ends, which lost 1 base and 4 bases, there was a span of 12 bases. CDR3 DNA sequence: TGTGCCAGCAGCTTAGTGGGCGGGACCGCAGATACGCAGTATTTT. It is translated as CASSLVGGTADTQYF.

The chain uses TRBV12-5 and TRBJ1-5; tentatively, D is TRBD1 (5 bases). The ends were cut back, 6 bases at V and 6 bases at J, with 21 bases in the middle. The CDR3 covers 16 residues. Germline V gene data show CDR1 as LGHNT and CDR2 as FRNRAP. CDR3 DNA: TGTGCTAGTGGAAACCCCGGGGACGGTTCGCGTCAGCCCCAGCATTTT. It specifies CASGNPGDGSRQPQHF.

The CDR3 spells CASKVTSGANEKLFF. DNA of the CDR3: TGTGCCAGCAAAGTAACCAGTGGGGCTAATGAAAAACTGTTTTTT. V usage is TRBV6-5 and J usage is TRBJ1-4; no clear D. The CDR3 runs 15 residues. From germline, CDR1 is MNHEY and CDR2 SVGAGI. Deletions cut 7 bases from V and 3 bases from J, with 15 bases between.

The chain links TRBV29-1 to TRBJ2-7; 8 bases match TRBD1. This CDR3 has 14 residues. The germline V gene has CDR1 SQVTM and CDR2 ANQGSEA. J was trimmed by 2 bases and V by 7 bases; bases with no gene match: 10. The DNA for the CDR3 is TGCAGCGCTTCCCCGGGACAGGCCACCTACGAGCAGTACTTC. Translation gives CSASPGQATYEQYF.

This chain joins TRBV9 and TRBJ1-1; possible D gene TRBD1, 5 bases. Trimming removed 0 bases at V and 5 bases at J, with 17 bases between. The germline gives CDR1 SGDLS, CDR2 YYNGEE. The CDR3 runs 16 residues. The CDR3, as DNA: TGTGCCAGCAGCGTAGACGAGGTCGGGGGATGGACTGAAGCTTTCTTT. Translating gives CASSVDEVGGWTEAFF.

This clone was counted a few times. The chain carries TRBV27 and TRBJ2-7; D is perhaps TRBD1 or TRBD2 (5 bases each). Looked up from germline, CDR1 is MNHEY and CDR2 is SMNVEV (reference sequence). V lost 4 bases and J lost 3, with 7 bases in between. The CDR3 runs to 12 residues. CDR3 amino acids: CASSWDGYEQYF. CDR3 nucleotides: TGTGCCAGCAGTTGGGACGGCTACGAGCAGTACTTC.

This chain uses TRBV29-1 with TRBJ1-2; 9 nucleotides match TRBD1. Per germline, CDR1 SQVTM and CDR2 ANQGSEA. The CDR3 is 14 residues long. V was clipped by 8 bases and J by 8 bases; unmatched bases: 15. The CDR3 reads CSSKDGDRAGGYTF. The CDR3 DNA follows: TGCAGCTCGAAGGACGGGGACAGGGCGGGCGGCTACACCTTC. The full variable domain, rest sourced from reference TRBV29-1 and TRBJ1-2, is SAVISQKPSRDICQRGTSLTIQCQVDSQVTMMFWYRQQPGQSLTLIATANQGSEATYESGFVIDKFPISRPNLTFSTLTVSNMSPEDSSIYLCSSKDGDRAGGYTFGSGTRLTVV.

The CDR3 spells CSVNQGQGPKVPNYGYTF. Here the CDR3 DNA reads TGCAGCGTTAATCAGGGACAGGGGCCTAAGGTTCCTAACTATGGCTACACCTTC. The chain links TRBV29-1 to TRBJ1-2, with 10 nucleotides matching TRBD1. J was trimmed by 0 bases and V by 5 bases; bases with no gene match: 15. This CDR3 is built from 18 residues. CDR1 SQVTM and CDR2 ANQGSEA come from the germline V gene.

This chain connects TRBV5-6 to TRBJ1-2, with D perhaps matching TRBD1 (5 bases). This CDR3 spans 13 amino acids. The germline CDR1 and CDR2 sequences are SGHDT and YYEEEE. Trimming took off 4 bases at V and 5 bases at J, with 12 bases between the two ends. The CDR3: CASSAGQGYGYTF. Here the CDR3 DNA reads TGTGCCAGCAGCGCAGGACAAGGTTATGGCTACACCTTC. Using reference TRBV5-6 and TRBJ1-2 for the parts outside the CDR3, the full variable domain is DAGVTQSPTHLIKTRGQQVTLRCSPKSGHDTVSWYQQALGQGPQFIFQYYEEEERQRGNFPDRFSGHQFPNYSSELNVNALLLGDSALYLCASSAGQGYGYTFGSGTRLTVV.

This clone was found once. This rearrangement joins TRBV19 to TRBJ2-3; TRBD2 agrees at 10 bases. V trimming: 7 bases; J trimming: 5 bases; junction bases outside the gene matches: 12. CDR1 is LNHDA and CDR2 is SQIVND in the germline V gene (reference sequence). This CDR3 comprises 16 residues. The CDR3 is CASNLAGTSDGDTQYF. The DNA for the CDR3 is TGTGCCAGTAATCTTGCCGGGACTAGCGATGGAGATACGCAGTATTTT.

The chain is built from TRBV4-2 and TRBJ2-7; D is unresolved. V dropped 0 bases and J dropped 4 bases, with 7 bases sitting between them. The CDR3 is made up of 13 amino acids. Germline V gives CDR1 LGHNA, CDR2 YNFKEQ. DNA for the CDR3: TGTGCCAGCAGCCAAGAGCTTGCTTACGAGCAGTACTTC. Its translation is CASSQELAYEQYF.

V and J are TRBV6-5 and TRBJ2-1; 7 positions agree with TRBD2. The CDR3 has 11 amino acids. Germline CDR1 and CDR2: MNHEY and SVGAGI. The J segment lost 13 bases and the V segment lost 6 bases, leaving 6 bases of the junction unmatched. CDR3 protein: CASSLAARQFF. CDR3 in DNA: TGTGCCAGCAGCCTAGCGGCCAGACAGTTCTTC.

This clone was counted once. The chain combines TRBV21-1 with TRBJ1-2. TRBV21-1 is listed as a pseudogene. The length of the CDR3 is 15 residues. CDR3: CASSKGIDSNYGYTF. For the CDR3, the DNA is TGTGCCAGCAGCAAAGGGATAGACTCTAACTATGGCTACACCTTC.

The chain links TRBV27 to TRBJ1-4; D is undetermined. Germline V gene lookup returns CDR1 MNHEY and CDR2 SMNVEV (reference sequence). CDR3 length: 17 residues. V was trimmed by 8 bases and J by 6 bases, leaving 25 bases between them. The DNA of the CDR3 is TGTGCCAGCGGCCACCAATCCGGCCTCGGCCGTTATGAAAAACTGTTTTTT. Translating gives CASGHQSGLGRYEKLFF. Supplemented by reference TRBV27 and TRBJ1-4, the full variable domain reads EAQVTQNPRYLITVTGKKLTVTCSQNMNHEYMSWYRQDPGLGLRQIYYSMNVEVTDKGDVPEGYKVSRKEKRNFPLILESPSPNQTSLYFCASGHQSGLGRYEKLFFGSGTQLSVL.

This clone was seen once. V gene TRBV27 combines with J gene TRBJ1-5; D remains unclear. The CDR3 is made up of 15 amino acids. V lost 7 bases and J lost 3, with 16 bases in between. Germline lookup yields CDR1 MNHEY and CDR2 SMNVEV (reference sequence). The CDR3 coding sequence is TGTGCCAGCACCGAAAGACTCGGGGTCAATCAGCCCCAGCATTTT. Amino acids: CASTERLGVNQPQHF.

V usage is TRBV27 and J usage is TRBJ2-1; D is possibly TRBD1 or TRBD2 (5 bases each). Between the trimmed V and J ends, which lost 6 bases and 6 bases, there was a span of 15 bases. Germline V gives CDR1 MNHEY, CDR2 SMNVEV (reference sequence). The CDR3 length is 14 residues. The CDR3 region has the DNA TGTGCCAGCAGCCTGGGACCGACGCCCAATGAGCAGTTCTTC. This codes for CASSLGPTPNEQFF.

The CDR3 sequence: CASSYSGGNYEQYF. For the CDR3, the DNA is TGTGCCAGCAGCTACTCAGGTGGAAACTACGAGCAGTACTTC. The V and J genes are TRBV11-2 and TRBJ2-7; D is ambiguous. The CDR3 runs to 14 residues. Germline lookup yields CDR1 SGHAT and CDR2 FQNNGV. Between the trimmed V and J ends, which lost 4 bases and 3 bases, there was a span of 13 bases.